These 14 T cell receptor beta chains came from one sample sequenced in a study of shared clonotypes between healthy human individuals. Only in-frame clones appear in the TCRdb table, and some are missing; sequencing was by immunoSEQ multiplex PCR. The repertoire holds about 820,000 clones, with about 92% as singletons. Positively selected for CCR7, the CD45RO-negative cells used as naive CD8 cells excluded terminally differentiated effector memory CD45RA+ cells. The sequencing input was naive CD8+ T cells sorted from blood. The receptors here all came from a man under 40 in good health.

The chain combines TRBV7-9 with TRBJ2-7; tentatively, D is TRBD1 (6 bases). V lost 5 bases to trimming and J lost 0 bases, with 14 bases between them. Germline CDR1 and CDR2: SEHNR and FQNEAQ (reference sequence). The CDR3 runs to 15 residues. As DNA, the CDR3 is TGTGCCAGCAGCCACCCGACAGGCAGCTCCTACGAGCAGTACTTC. It is translated as CASSHPTGSSYEQYF. Complete variable domain (other parts from reference TRBV7-9 and TRBJ2-7): DTGVSQNPRHKITKRGQNVTFRCDPISEHNRLYWYRQTLGQGPEFLTYFQNEAQLEKSRLLSDRFSAERPKGSFSTLEIQRTEQGDSAMYLCASSHPTGSSYEQYFGPGTRLTVT.

On this clone itself: Sequence at one end of the junction differs from germline and may be a read error. The rearrangement links TRBV29-1 to TRBJ2-1, with TRBD2 identical over 9 bases. This CDR3 contains 12 residues. Per germline, CDR1 SQVTM and CDR2 ANQGSEA. CDR3 protein: CSVVAGGPVPLF. The CDR3 nucleotides are TGCAGCGTTGTGGCGGGAGGGCCTGTGCCCCTCTTC.

The gene calls are TRBV9 and TRBJ2-3; D is perhaps TRBD1 (5 bases). Germline CDR1 SGDLS, CDR2 YYNGEE. V was shortened by 0 bases and J by 0 bases, with 8 bases between the two germline ends. The CDR3 contains 15 residues. The CDR3 nucleotides read TGTGCCAGCAGCGTAGTGGGGCTGAGCACAGATACGCAGTATTTT. Protein: CASSVVGLSTDTQYF.

As for this clone: Other DNA sequences in this specimen translate into the identical CDR3. The V and J genes are TRBV4-1 and TRBJ2-7; D ambiguous. Trimming stripped 4 bases from V and 3 bases from J, with 13 bases between. The length of the CDR3 is 14 residues. Germline lookup yields CDR1 MGHRA and CDR2 YSYEKL. Here the CDR3 DNA reads TGCGCCAGCAGCCTTCGAGACAACAGCTACGAGCAGTACTTC. As protein: CASSLRDNSYEQYF.

This clone was seen more than once but under ten times. The chain joins TRBV25-1 to TRBJ2-7; D is ambiguous. This CDR3 contains 12 residues. Germline V CDR1 and CDR2: MGHDK, SYGVNS. Trimming removed 3 bases from V and 4 bases from J, with 7 bases in between. The CDR3 nucleotides are TGTGCCAGCAGTGACCAGACGTACGAGCAGTACTTC. It codes for CASSDQTYEQYF.

A remark on this clone: At the DNA level, this CDR3 is encoded by other sequences in the same sample as well. DNA for the CDR3: TGTGCCAGCAGCTCGGGACTAGCGGGAGTTTACAATGAGCAGTTCTTC. It yields the protein CASSSGLAGVYNEQFF. The V gene is TRBV7-9, the J gene TRBJ2-1; 14 positions match TRBD2. CDR1 and CDR2 (germline): SEHNR, FQNEAQ (reference sequence). The CDR3 has 16 amino acids. V was clipped by 4 bases and J by 4 bases; unmatched bases: 3.

The rearrangement links TRBV15 to TRBJ1-1, with D unresolved. This CDR3 is built from 12 residues. The germline V and J ends were trimmed by 7 bases and 7 bases, with 13 bases remaining between them. Germline-derived CDR1 and CDR2 are LNHNV and YYDKDF (reference sequence). Here the CDR3 DNA reads TGTGCCACCAAGGCCGTGGGTTTTGAAGCTTTCTTT. This gives the protein CATKAVGFEAFF. The full variable domain, with the rest looked up from reference TRBV15 and TRBJ1-1, is DAMVIQNPRYQVTQFGKPVTLSCSQTLNHNVMYWYQQKSSQAPKLLFHYYDKDFNNEADTPDNFQSRRPNTSFCFLDIRSPGLGDTAMYLCATKAVGFEAFFGQGTRLTVV.

The J gene is TRBJ2-5, the V gene TRBV29-1; weak D call: TRBD1 (5 bases). The CDR3 is 16 residues long. V shed 7 bases and J shed 3 bases, with 24 bases lying between them. The germline gives CDR1 SQVTM, CDR2 ANQGSEA. The CDR3 sequence: CSARPTYRIIKETQYF. CDR3 DNA: TGCAGCGCCCGCCCCACCTACAGGATAATAAAAGAGACCCAGTACTTC.

J is TRBJ1-2 and V is TRBV9; D is ambiguous. Per germline, CDR1 SGDLS and CDR2 YYNGEE. This CDR3 has 11 amino acids. V was trimmed by 7 bases and J by 4 bases, leaving 8 bases between them. For the CDR3, the DNA is TGTGCCAGCCGGGGAGGCTATGGCTACACCTTC. Its protein is CASRGGYGYTF. The whole variable domain, remainder taken from reference TRBV9 and TRBJ1-2, is DSGVTQTPKHLITATGQRVTLRCSPRSGDLSVYWYQQSLDQGLQFLIQYYNGEERAKGNILERFSAQQFPDLHSELNLSSLELGDSALYFCASRGGYGYTFGSGTRLTVV.

The V call is TRBV5-4, the J call TRBJ2-7; no firm D call. The germline V gene has CDR1 SGHNT and CDR2 YYREEE (reference sequence). Deletions cut 1 base from V and 5 bases from J, with 13 bases between. This CDR3 comprises 14 residues. The CDR3 DNA reads as TGTGCCAGCAGCTTGTGGTCGGTAGGTGACGAGCAGTACTTC. Its protein is CASSLWSVGDEQYF.

The chain is built from TRBV27 and TRBJ1-4; tentatively, D is TRBD1 (5 bases). From germline, CDR1 is MNHEY and CDR2 SMNVEV (reference sequence). Deletions cut 6 bases from V and 7 bases from J, with 18 bases between. The CDR3 sequence is 15 residues long. DNA of the CDR3: TGTGCCAGCAGCGGGACCCCAGGGCGGGGTGAAAAACTGTTTTTT. This sequence encodes CASSGTPGRGEKLFF. The whole variable domain, remainder taken from reference TRBV27 and TRBJ1-4, is EAQVTQNPRYLITVTGKKLTVTCSQNMNHEYMSWYRQDPGLGLRQIYYSMNVEVTDKGDVPEGYKVSRKEKRNFPLILESPSPNQTSLYFCASSGTPGRGEKLFFGSGTQLSVL.

This rearrangement joins TRBV5-6 to TRBJ2-7; 10 bases fit TRBD1. The V and J ends lost 4 bases and 3 bases, in that order; junction bases with no gene match: 7. CDR1 SGHDT and CDR2 YYEEEE come from the germline V gene. CDR3 length: 15 residues. DNA for the CDR3: TGTGCCAGCAGCCCCCCGGACAGGGGGGGCTACGAGCAGTACTTC. This sequence encodes CASSPPDRGGYEQYF.

This rearrangement joins TRBV7-9 to TRBJ1-1; D gene unclear. Trimming pared 2 bases from V and 6 bases from J, leaving 4 bases between. The germline V gene has CDR1 SEHNR and CDR2 FQNEAQ (reference sequence). The length of the CDR3 is 11 residues. The CDR3: CASSLIPEAFF. In nucleotides, the CDR3 is TGTGCCAGCAGCTTAATTCCTGAAGCTTTCTTT. Looking up the rest from reference TRBV7-9 and TRBJ1-1 gives the full variable domain: DTGVSQNPRHKITKRGQNVTFRCDPISEHNRLYWYRQTLGQGPEFLTYFQNEAQLEKSRLLSDRFSAERPKGSFSTLEIQRTEQGDSAMYLCASSLIPEAFFGQGTRLTVV.

The rearrangement links TRBV4-3 to TRBJ2-1; either TRBD1 or TRBD2 may fit D (5 bases each). The CDR3 totals 16 residues. Germline values: CDR1 LGHNA, CDR2 YSLEER. V was cut by 0 bases and J by 1 base, with 10 bases left in between. The CDR3 loop reads CASSQEHGGSYNEQFF. The CDR3, as DNA: TGCGCCAGCAGCCAAGAGCATGGGGGTTCCTACAATGAGCAGTTCTTC.